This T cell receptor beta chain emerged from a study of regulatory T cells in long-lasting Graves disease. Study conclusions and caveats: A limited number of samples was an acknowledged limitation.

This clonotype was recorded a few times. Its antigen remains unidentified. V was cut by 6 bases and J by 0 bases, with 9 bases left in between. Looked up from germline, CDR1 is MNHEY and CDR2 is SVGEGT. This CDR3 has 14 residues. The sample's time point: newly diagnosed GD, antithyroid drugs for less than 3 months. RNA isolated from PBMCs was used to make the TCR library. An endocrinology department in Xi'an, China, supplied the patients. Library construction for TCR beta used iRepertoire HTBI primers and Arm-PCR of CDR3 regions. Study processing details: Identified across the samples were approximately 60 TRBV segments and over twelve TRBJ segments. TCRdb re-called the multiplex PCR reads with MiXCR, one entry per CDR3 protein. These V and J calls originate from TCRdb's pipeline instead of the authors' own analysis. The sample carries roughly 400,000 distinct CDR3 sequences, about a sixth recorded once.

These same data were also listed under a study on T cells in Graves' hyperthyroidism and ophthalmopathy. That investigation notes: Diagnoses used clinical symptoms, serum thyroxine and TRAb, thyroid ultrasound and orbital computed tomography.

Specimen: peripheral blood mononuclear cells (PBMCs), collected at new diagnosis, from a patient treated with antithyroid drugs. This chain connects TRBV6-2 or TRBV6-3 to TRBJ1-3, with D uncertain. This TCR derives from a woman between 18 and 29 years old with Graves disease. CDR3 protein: CASSRLDSGNTIYF. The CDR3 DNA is TGTGCCAGCAGCCGCTTAGACTCTGGAAACACCATATATTTT.